The 9 T cell receptor beta chains below come from one sample, sequenced in a study of T cell responses to AZD1222 COVID-19 vaccine. Method: immunoSEQ multiplex PCR; TCRdb's copy keeps in-frame clones and lacks some. The table lists some 61,000 clones, roughly 90% of them singletons. The sample consisted of peripheral blood, taken on day 0 of AZD1222 vaccination. All receptors come from an adult in good health.

The chain couples TRBV11-3 to TRBJ1-1; D gene unclear. With 1 base removed from V and 3 bases from J, the gap between germline ends came to 9 bases. The CDR3 is made up of 14 amino acids. Germline CDR1 SGHNT, CDR2 YENEEA. The CDR3 spells CASSLGTEDTEAFF. For the CDR3, the DNA is TGTGCCAGCAGCTTAGGGACGGAGGACACTGAAGCTTTCTTT.

V gene TRBV20-1 combines with J gene TRBJ1-3; maybe TRBD1 (5 bases). Trimming removed 5 bases from V and 0 bases from J, with 14 bases in between. This CDR3 is built from 15 residues. Germline V gene data show CDR1 as DFQATT and CDR2 as SNEGSKA (reference sequence). The CDR3 loop is CSAGVRGYSGNTIYF. The CDR3 DNA sequence: TGCAGTGCTGGTGTTAGGGGATACTCTGGAAACACCATATATTTT.

The table lists this clone with a few counts. This sequence joins TRBV3-1 (or the pseudogene TRBV3-2) and TRBJ2-7; 12 bases are shared with TRBD2. The CDR3 contains 18 residues. CDR1 is LGHDT, CDR2 YNNKEL, per germline (reference sequence). V was clipped by 4 bases and J by 5 bases; unmatched bases: 15. Here the CDR3 reads CASSPTLGLAGGVDEQYF. CDR3 nucleotides: TGTGCCAGCAGCCCCACTCTGGGTCTAGCGGGAGGGGTAGACGAGCAGTACTTC.

This chain uses TRBV5-1 with TRBJ2-1; 8 bases are a match to TRBD2. The CDR3 consists of 15 residues. CDR1 is SGHRS, CDR2 YFSETQ, per germline. V lost 0 bases and J lost 5; bases outside the gene matches: 4. For the CDR3, the DNA is TGCGCCAGCAGCTTGGTACTAGCGGAAGACAATGAGCAGTTCTTC. It translates to CASSLVLAEDNEQFF.

This rearrangement joins TRBV9 to TRBJ1-4; TRBD1 matches at 7 bases. Germline CDR1 SGDLS, CDR2 YYNGEE. The CDR3 sequence is 16 residues long. V shed 3 bases, J shed 0 bases, and the junction held 5 bases outside the gene matches. The CDR3 protein is CASSASGGATNEKLFF. As DNA, the CDR3 is TGTGCCAGCAGCGCCTCAGGGGGGGCAACTAATGAAAAACTGTTTTTT.

This clone appeared once. The gene calls are TRBV6-5 and TRBJ2-1, with D perhaps matching TRBD2 (5 bases). The length of the CDR3 is 14 residues. The germline CDR1 and CDR2 sequences are MNHEY and SVGAGI. The ends were cut back, 9 bases at V and 5 bases at J, with 17 bases in the middle. The CDR3 reads CASVYVLANNEQFF. Written as DNA, the CDR3 is TGTGCCAGTGTATACGTGTTAGCGAACAATGAGCAGTTCTTC.

The gene calls are TRBV19 and TRBJ1-4; 7 bases line up with TRBD1. J was trimmed by 7 bases and V by 6 bases; bases with no gene match: 8. CDR3 length: 14 residues. Looked up from germline, CDR1 is LNHDA and CDR2 is SQIVND (reference sequence). Here the CDR3 DNA reads TGTGCCAGTAGGCGCGACAGGGACGGTGAAAAACTGTTTTTT. This encodes CASRRDRDGEKLFF.

In this sample, this clone turned up a few times. J is TRBJ1-4 and V is TRBV9; 8 bases are a match to TRBD1. CDR3 length equals 19 residues. CDR1 is SGDLS and CDR2 is YYNGEE in the germline V gene. The V gene end was trimmed by 4 bases and the J gene end by 0 bases; junction bases not matched to a gene: 14. DNA for the CDR3: TGTGCCAGCAGCCCTAAAAAAGGGACAGGAGGTGCAACTAATGAAAAACTGTTTTTT. This translates into CASSPKKGTGGATNEKLFF.

The V and J genes are TRBV6-2 or TRBV6-3 and TRBJ1-1, with D unclear. Germline lookup yields CDR1 MNHEY and CDR2 SVGEGT. Trimming pared 6 bases from V and 0 bases from J, leaving 11 bases between. This CDR3 is built from 14 residues. CDR3 nucleotide sequence: TGTGCCAGCAGCCCCCTTACGGTGAACACTGAAGCTTTCTTT. This translates into CASSPLTVNTEAFF.